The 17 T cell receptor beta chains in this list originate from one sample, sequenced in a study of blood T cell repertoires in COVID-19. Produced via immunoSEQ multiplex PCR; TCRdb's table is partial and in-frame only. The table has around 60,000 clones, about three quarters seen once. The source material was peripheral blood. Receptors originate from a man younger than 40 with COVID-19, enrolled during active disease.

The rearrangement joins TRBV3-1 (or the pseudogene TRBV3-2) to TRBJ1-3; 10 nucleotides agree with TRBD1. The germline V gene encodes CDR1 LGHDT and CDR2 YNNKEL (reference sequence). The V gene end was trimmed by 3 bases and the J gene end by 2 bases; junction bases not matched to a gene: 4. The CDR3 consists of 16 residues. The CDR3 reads CASSQTGGFTGNTIYF. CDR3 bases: TGTGCCAGCAGCCAGACAGGGGGCTTCACTGGAAACACCATATATTTT.

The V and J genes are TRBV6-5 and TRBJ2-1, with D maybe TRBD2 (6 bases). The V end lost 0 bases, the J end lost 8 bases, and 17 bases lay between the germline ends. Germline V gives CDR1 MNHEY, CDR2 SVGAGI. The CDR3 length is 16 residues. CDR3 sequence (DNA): TGTGCCAGCAGTTACTCGGGCGGGGTCGGCTGGGATGAGCAGTTCTTC. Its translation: CASSYSGGVGWDEQFF.

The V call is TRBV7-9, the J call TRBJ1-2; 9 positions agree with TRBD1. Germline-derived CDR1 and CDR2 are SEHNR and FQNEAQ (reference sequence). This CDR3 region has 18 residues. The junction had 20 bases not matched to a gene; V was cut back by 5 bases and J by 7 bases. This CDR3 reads CASSKAAGTGRLLGGYTF. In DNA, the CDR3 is TGTGCCAGCAGCAAAGCCGCCGGGACAGGGCGGTTGTTGGGTGGCTACACCTTC. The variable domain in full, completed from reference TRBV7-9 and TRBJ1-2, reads DTGVSQNPRHKITKRGQNVTFRCDPISEHNRLYWYRQTLGQGPEFLTYFQNEAQLEKSRLLSDRFSAERPKGSFSTLEIQRTEQGDSAMYLCASSKAAGTGRLLGGYTFGSGTRLTVV.

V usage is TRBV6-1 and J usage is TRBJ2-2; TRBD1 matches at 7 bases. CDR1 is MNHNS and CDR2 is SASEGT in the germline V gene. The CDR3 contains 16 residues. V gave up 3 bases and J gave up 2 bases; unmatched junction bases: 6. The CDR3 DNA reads TGTGCCAGCAGTGAGGAGAGGGGGCGAAACACCGGGGAGCTGTTTTTT. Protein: CASSEERGRNTGELFF.

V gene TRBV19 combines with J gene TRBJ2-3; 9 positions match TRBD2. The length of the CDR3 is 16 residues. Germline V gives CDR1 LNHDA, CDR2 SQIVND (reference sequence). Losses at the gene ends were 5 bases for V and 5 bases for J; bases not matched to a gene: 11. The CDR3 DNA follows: TGTGCCAGTAGTGGGACGGGACTAGCCCCCCTAGATACGCAGTATTTT. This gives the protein CASSGTGLAPLDTQYF. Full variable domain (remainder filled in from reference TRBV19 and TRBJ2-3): DGGITQSPKYLFRKEGQNVTLSCEQNLNHDAMYWYRQDPGQGLRLIYYSQIVNDFQKGDIAEGYSVSREKKESFPLTVTSAQKNPTAFYLCASSGTGLAPLDTQYFGPGTRLTVL.

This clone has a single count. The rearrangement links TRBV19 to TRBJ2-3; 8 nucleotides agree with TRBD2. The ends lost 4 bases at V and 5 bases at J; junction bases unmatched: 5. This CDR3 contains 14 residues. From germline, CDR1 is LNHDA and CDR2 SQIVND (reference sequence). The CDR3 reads CASSNRGGIDTQYF. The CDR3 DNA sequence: TGTGCCAGTAGTAATCGGGGGGGCATAGATACGCAGTATTTT.

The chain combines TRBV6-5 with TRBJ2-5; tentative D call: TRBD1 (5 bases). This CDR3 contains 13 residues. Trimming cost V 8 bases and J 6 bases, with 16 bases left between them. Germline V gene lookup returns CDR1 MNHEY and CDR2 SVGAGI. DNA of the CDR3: TGTGCCAGCGGACGATTACCAGGGCAGACCCAGTACTTC. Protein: CASGRLPGQTQYF.

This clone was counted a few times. The CDR3 sequence is CASSVTAGMGTDTQYF. The CDR3 DNA follows: TGTGCCAGCAGCGTCACAGCGGGAATGGGCACAGATACGCAGTATTTT. This chain connects TRBV11-2 to TRBJ2-3; 7 nucleotides agree with TRBD2. The CDR3 runs 16 residues. Unmatched junction bases numbered 9, after V lost 5 bases and J lost 1 base. Germline-derived CDR1 and CDR2 are SGHAT and FQNNGV.

CDR3 sequence reads: CASSPNVGLASYNEQFF. The CDR3 DNA sequence: TGTGCCAGTAGTCCAAATGTGGGACTAGCGAGCTACAATGAGCAGTTCTTC. The chain recombines TRBV19 with TRBJ2-1; 10 nucleotides match TRBD2. V lost 5 bases to trimming and J lost 3 bases; unmatched junction nucleotides: 10. The CDR3 has 17 amino acids. Germline V CDR1 and CDR2: LNHDA, SQIVND (reference sequence).

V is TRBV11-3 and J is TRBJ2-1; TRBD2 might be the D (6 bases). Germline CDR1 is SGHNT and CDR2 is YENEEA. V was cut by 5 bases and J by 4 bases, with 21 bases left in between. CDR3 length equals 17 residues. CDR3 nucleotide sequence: TGTGCCAGCAGCGGCAAGGGAGGCCACACTTTTTACAATGAGCAGTTCTTC. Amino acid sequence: CASSGKGGHTFYNEQFF.

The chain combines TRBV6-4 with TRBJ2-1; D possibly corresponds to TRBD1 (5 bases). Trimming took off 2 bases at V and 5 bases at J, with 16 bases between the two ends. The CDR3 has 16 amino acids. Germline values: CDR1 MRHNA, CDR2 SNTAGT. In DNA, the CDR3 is TGTGCCAGCAGTGACCCCGGCGCAGGGTTAAACAATGAGCAGTTCTTC. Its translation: CASSDPGAGLNNEQFF.

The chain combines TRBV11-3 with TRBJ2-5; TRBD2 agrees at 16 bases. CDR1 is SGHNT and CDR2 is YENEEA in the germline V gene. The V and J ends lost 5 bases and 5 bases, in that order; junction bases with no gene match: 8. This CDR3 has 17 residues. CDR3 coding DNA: TGTGCCAGCAGCCCTGGGACTAGCGGGAGGGCCACCGAGACCCAGTACTTC. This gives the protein CASSPGTSGRATETQYF.

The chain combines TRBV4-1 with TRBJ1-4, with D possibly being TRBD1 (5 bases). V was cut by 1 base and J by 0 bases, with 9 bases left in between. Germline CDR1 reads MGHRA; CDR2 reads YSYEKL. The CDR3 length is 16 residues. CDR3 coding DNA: TGCGCCAGCAGCCAAGTGGGGCTCGCAACTAATGAAAAACTGTTTTTT. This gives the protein CASSQVGLATNEKLFF.

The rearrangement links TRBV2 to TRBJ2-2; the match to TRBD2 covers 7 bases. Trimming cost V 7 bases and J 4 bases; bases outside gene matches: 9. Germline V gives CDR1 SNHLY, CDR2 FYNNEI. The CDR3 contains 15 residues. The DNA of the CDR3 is TGTGCCAGCACGGGGGGTAGCGGGCTCACCGGGGAGCTGTTTTTT. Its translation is CASTGGSGLTGELFF.

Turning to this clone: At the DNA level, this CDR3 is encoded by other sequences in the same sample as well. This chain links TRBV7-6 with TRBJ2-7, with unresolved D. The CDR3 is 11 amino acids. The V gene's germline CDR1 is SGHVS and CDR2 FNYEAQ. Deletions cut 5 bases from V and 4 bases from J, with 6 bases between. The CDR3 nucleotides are TGTGCCAGCAGCCCCGGTTACGAGCAGTACTTC. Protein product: CASSPGYEQYF.

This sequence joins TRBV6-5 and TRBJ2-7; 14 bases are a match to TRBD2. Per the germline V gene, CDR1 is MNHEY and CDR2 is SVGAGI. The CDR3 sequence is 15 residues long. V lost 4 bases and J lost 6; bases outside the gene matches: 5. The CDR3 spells CASSSRLAGGLEQYF. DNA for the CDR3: TGTGCCAGCAGTTCCCGACTAGCGGGGGGGCTCGAGCAGTACTTC.

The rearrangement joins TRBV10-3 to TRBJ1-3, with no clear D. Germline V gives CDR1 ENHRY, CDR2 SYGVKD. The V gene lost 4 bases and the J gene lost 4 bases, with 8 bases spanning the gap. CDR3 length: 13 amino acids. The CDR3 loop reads CAISVPGGNTIYF. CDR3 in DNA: TGTGCCATCAGTGTGCCGGGGGGAAACACCATATATTTT.